This T cell receptor beta chain appears in the sequencing data of a study of T cell responses to AZD1222 COVID-19 vaccine. General observations from the study: Unmutated variant regions are reportedly the target of nearly half of TCRs that are spike-specific. Seropositive AZD1222 recipients at baseline numbered only six or seven. Donors were largely white British and mainly female; clonal diversity was possibly underestimated.

The repertoire was sequenced with immunoSEQ multiplex PCR; TCRdb's copy has only in-frame clones and lacks some. The sample has roughly 70,000 clones; 70% to 90% are singletons. Second doses that came at about 4 or about 12 weeks were put together. Germline V CDR1 and CDR2: KGHSH, LQKENI. V gave up 0 bases and J gave up 3 bases, with 15 bases separating them. The CDR3 totals 16 residues. As regards this clone: The antigen is undetermined.

The sequence was collected from an adult who received the AZD1222 COVID-19 vaccine. The material sequenced was peripheral blood, taken 28 days after the second AZD1222 dose. The chain has TRBV18 and TRBJ2-7, with D tentatively TRBD1 (6 bases). The CDR3, as DNA: TGTGCCAGCTCACCACCTGGGGGCTTGGGGAACTACGAGCAGTACTTC. It codes for CASSPPGGLGNYEQYF.